This TCR beta chain derives from a study of T cell repertoires in cytomegalovirus infection. A note on this clonotype: Its target is not known.

General study results and limits: CMV-specific HLA-C-restricted TCR beta clonotypes dominated the ex vivo response.

TCRdb reprocessed the reads via MiXCR and lists one record per CDR3 protein. The table lists roughly 860,000 distinct CDR3 sequences, about 31% of them singletons. This CDR3 contains 13 residues. Germline lookup yields CDR1 MNHEY and CDR2 SVGAGI. V was cut by 6 bases and J by 0 bases, with 8 bases left in between. The clonotype originates from a human donor in good health (CMV status not recorded). Some clones in this sample may be carry-over from other donors' samples. The chain combines TRBV6-5 with TRBJ1-1; D unclear. Sequencing used cultured CD8+ T cells from PBMCs, obtained from culture after CMV antigen stimulation. The CDR3 nucleotides read TGTGCCAGCAGGACACAGATGAACACTGAAGCTTTCTTT. Protein sequence: CASRTQMNTEAFF.